The 30 T cell receptor beta chains presented below share a single source sample, sequenced in a study of shared clonotypes between healthy human individuals. Profiled with immunoSEQ multiplex PCR; TCRdb holds only in-frame clones, not every one. This table holds about 680,000 clones, about 78% found once. Sequencing was done on a sample of memory CD4+ T cells sorted from blood. Specified subset: CD45RA-negative fraction. These receptors were collected from a woman aged 25-40 years in good health.

In the case of this clone: A read error may explain this, as a much larger clone is one base away. The chain couples TRBV5-4 to TRBJ1-1; D uncertain. Trimming removed 1 base at V and 1 base at J, with 5 bases between. Looked up from germline, CDR1 is SGHNT and CDR2 is YYREEE (reference sequence). The CDR3 spans 13 residues. The CDR3, as DNA: TGTGCCAGCAGCTTGTACGAGAACACTGAAGCTTTCTTT. Its translation is CASSLYENTEAFF.

The V call is TRBV27, the J call TRBJ2-1, with D perhaps matching TRBD2 (5 bases). The CDR3 runs to 17 residues. V was clipped by 3 bases and J by 0 bases, with 15 bases between them. Germline V lookup: CDR1 MNHEY, CDR2 SMNVEV (reference sequence). CDR3 loop: CASSFLSRDFSYNEQFF. In DNA, the CDR3 is TGTGCCAGCAGTTTTCTGTCCCGGGATTTCTCCTACAATGAGCAGTTCTTC.

The chain has TRBV28 and TRBJ2-7; 11 bases line up with TRBD2. Germline CDR1 and CDR2: MDHEN and SYDVKM. The CDR3 has 13 amino acids. The trim removed 5 bases at V and 5 bases at J, leaving 2 bases unmatched. The CDR3 reads CASSPSGGNEQYF. Here the CDR3 DNA reads TGTGCCAGCAGTCCTAGCGGGGGGAACGAGCAGTACTTC.

This sequence joins TRBV27 and TRBJ2-1; unclear D gene. Germline values: CDR1 MNHEY, CDR2 SMNVEV (reference sequence). The V and J ends lost 5 bases and 0 bases respectively, with 14 bases between them. The CDR3 is 16 amino acids. CDR3 DNA sequence: TGTGCCAGCAGTCCCAGGCGAACCTCCTCCTACAATGAGCAGTTCTTC. It specifies CASSPRRTSSYNEQFF.

This chain connects TRBV13 to TRBJ2-6; D possibly corresponds to TRBD1 (6 bases). The CDR3 has 20 amino acids. CDR1 PRHDT and CDR2 FYEKMQ come from the germline V gene (reference sequence). Trimming removed 4 bases from V and 0 bases from J, with 22 bases in between. CDR3 sequence reads: CASSSGPETGYRSGANVLTF. The DNA for the CDR3 is TGTGCCAGCAGCTCGGGTCCAGAGACAGGCTACCGCTCTGGGGCCAACGTCCTGACTTTC.

The chain has TRBV5-1 and TRBJ2-3; 11 positions agree with TRBD2. The germline CDR1 and CDR2 sequences are SGHRS and YFSETQ. Unmatched junction bases numbered 4, after V lost 3 bases and J lost 1 base. The CDR3 loop spans 16 amino acids. CDR3 sequence reads: CASSSHSGRGTDTQYF. DNA of the CDR3: TGCGCCAGCAGCTCACATAGCGGGAGGGGCACAGATACGCAGTATTTT.

The gene calls are TRBV11-3 and TRBJ2-1; TRBD2 agrees at 9 bases. The CDR3 is 16 residues long. Germline values: CDR1 SGHNT, CDR2 YENEEA. The J segment lost 5 bases and the V segment lost 2 bases, leaving 7 bases of the junction unmatched. This CDR3 is CASSLIIAGDHNEQFF. The CDR3 region has the DNA TGTGCCAGCAGCTTAATAATAGCGGGAGACCACAATGAGCAGTTCTTC.

This chain uses TRBV10-2 with TRBJ1-2; 9 nucleotides align to TRBD1. The CDR3 is 14 amino acids. Germline lookup yields CDR1 WSHSY and CDR2 SAAADI. The ends lost 8 bases at V and 8 bases at J; junction bases unmatched: 12. The CDR3 sequence: CASGWDRDFGGYTF. The CDR3 region has the DNA TGCGCCAGCGGTTGGGACAGGGATTTTGGGGGCTACACCTTC.

The J gene is TRBJ1-3, the V gene TRBV2; 8 bases match TRBD1. This CDR3 has 15 amino acids. The germline gives CDR1 SNHLY, CDR2 FYNNEI. The ends lost 5 bases at V and 1 base at J; junction bases unmatched: 4. The CDR3 sequence: CASSYTGGSGNTIYF. DNA of the CDR3: TGTGCCAGCAGTTACACAGGGGGTTCTGGAAACACCATATATTTT.

There are many counts of this clone. The chain is built from TRBV6-5 and TRBJ2-4, with no clear D. V was cut by 7 bases and J by 0 bases, with 10 bases left in between. This CDR3 has 14 amino acids. CDR1 is MNHEY, CDR2 SVGAGI, per germline. In DNA form, the CDR3 reads TGTGCCAGCATCGTGGACCCAGCCAAAAACATTCAGTACTTC. As protein: CASIVDPAKNIQYF.

The V call is TRBV29-1, the J call TRBJ1-1; D is unresolved. The CDR3 covers 13 residues. V was pared by 3 bases and J by 13 bases, with 21 bases between. Germline CDR1 SQVTM, CDR2 ANQGSEA. The DNA for the CDR3 is TGCAGCGTTGACCCTTCTTTGGGGAGGGAGGATTTCTTT. It is translated as CSVDPSLGREDFF.

For this clone: The sample contains more than one DNA sequence encoding this CDR3. CDR3 nucleotide sequence: TGTGCCAGCAGTGAGGGCTACGAGCAGTACTTC. Translated, it gives CASSEGYEQYF. The gene calls are TRBV6-1 and TRBJ2-7, with D unclear. The CDR3 consists of 11 residues. V shed 3 bases and J shed 3 bases, with 3 bases lying between them. CDR1 is MNHNS and CDR2 is SASEGT in the germline V gene.

This clone showed up many times. The chain couples TRBV5-1 to TRBJ2-3; no definite D call. The germline V gene encodes CDR1 SGHRS and CDR2 YFSETQ. V lost 2 bases and J 5 bases, leaving 21 bases between the germline ends. The CDR3 length is 17 residues. Here the CDR3 DNA reads TGCGCCAGCAGCTTCAATGGTAGGTCCAAAAGAAGAGATACGCAGTATTTT. This encodes CASSFNGRSKRRDTQYF.

This clone was seen just once. The genes are TRBV18 and TRBJ2-7, with 9 bases that match TRBD2. Germline trimming cut 5 bases from V and 2 bases from J; bases unmatched to any gene: 7. The CDR3 has 15 residues. Per the germline V gene, CDR1 is KGHSH and CDR2 is LQKENI. CDR3 in amino acids: CASSERTSVAYEQYF. The CDR3 DNA is TGTGCCAGCTCAGAACGGACTAGCGTTGCCTACGAGCAGTACTTC.

V gene TRBV15 combines with J gene TRBJ2-3; no reliable D call. The length of the CDR3 is 16 residues. The germline gives CDR1 LNHNV, CDR2 YYDKDF (reference sequence). V lost 2 bases, J lost 4 bases, and 16 bases lay in between. The CDR3 sequence: CATSRNLNLKADTQYF. The CDR3 DNA reads as TGTGCCACCAGCAGAAACCTCAACCTGAAGGCAGATACGCAGTATTTT.

The J gene is TRBJ2-1, the V gene TRBV19; 16 nucleotides match TRBD2. The CDR3 spans 17 residues. Germline V gives CDR1 LNHDA, CDR2 SQIVND (reference sequence). The trim removed 4 bases at V and 15 bases at J, leaving 15 bases unmatched. CDR3: CASSSVTGTSGRENWFF. CDR3 DNA sequence: TGTGCCAGTAGTAGTGTGACTGGGACTAGCGGGAGGGAAAATTGGTTCTTC.

This clone was seen a few times. V and J are TRBV25-1 and TRBJ1-5, with TRBD1 identical over 7 bases. The CDR3 consists of 16 residues. Trimming at V came to 8 bases and at J to 0 bases, leaving 10 bases not matched to a gene. Germline V gene sequence: CDR1 MGHDK, CDR2 SYGVNS. The DNA for the CDR3 is TGTGCCAGCTCGGACAGGCTGGGTTATAGCAATCAGCCCCAGCATTTT. It is translated as CASSDRLGYSNQPQHF.

This clone appeared a few times. The chain has TRBV4-2 and TRBJ2-7; D is perhaps TRBD2 (5 bases). The CDR3 is 13 amino acids. Germline assignment: CDR1 LGHNA and CDR2 YNFKEQ. V lost 0 bases, J lost 7 bases, and 10 bases lay in between. CDR3 in DNA: TGTGCCAGCAGCCAAGATCAGACGGGGGAGCAGTACTTC. Protein: CASSQDQTGEQYF.

This rearrangement joins TRBV5-4 to TRBJ2-3; 12 bases fit TRBD2. After removal of 0 bases from V and 4 bases from J, the junction contained 3 bases not matched to a gene. Germline CDR1 is SGHNT and CDR2 is YYREEE (reference sequence). The CDR3 has 16 amino acids. The CDR3 DNA reads TGTGCCAGCAGCTTGGGACTAGCGGGAGACTCAGATACGCAGTATTTT. This sequence encodes CASSLGLAGDSDTQYF.

The chain couples TRBV28 to TRBJ2-2; D is uncertain. Trimming left V 2 bases short and J 1 base short, with 11 bases between. The length of the CDR3 is 16 residues. Germline loops: CDR1 MDHEN, CDR2 SYDVKM. The chain's CDR3 is CASSLSRLGNTGELFF. The CDR3 region has the DNA TGTGCCAGCAGTTTAAGTCGGCTAGGGAACACCGGGGAGCTGTTTTTT.

This clone was counted a single time. The same CDR3 can be traced to other DNA sequences in this sample. This chain links TRBV11-2 with TRBJ1-3, with D uncertain. Germline-derived CDR1 and CDR2 are SGHAT and FQNNGV. Trimming removed 4 bases at V and 4 bases at J, with 11 bases between. This CDR3 is 14 amino acids long. The CDR3 bases are TGTGCCAGCAGCTCCGGGGTTGCGGGAAACACCATATATTTT. Its translation is CASSSGVAGNTIYF.

This rearrangement joins TRBV4-1 to TRBJ2-3; D may be TRBD1 (6 bases). Germline V gene data show CDR1 as MGHRA and CDR2 as YSYEKL. Trimming removed 1 base at V and 6 bases at J, with 14 bases between. This CDR3 is built from 15 residues. Here the CDR3 reads CASSQGWGPWDTQYF. In DNA form, the CDR3 reads TGCGCCAGCAGCCAAGGTTGGGGGCCGTGGGATACGCAGTATTTT.

The J gene is TRBJ1-2, the V gene TRBV5-1, with D possibly matching TRBD1 (5 bases). V was trimmed by 6 bases and J by 4 bases, leaving 13 bases between them. Germline CDR1 SGHRS, CDR2 YFSETQ. The CDR3 totals 13 residues. The CDR3 sequence: CASKPAGGYGYTF. The CDR3 nucleotides read TGCGCCAGCAAGCCAGCCGGGGGCTATGGCTACACCTTC.

This clone was counted between two and nine times. This chain connects TRBV6-5 to TRBJ1-1; D is ambiguous. Trimming shortened V by 5 bases and J by 5 bases, and 18 bases separated the two germline ends. Germline V CDR1 and CDR2: MNHEY, SVGAGI. The CDR3 spans 15 residues. The CDR3 here is CASSPSALRRTEAFF. The CDR3 bases are TGTGCCAGCAGTCCCTCAGCGCTACGGCGGACTGAAGCTTTCTTT.

A word on this clone: The same CDR3 can be traced to other DNA sequences in this sample. The V call is TRBV7-3, the J call TRBJ2-1; D is undetermined. Germline-derived CDR1 and CDR2 are SGHTA and FQGTGA. The CDR3 length is 15 residues. Trimming shortened V by 5 bases and J by 0 bases, and 11 bases separated the two germline ends. CDR3 region: CASSPQRDSYNEQFF. Written as DNA, the CDR3 is TGTGCCAGCAGCCCCCAAAGGGACTCCTACAATGAGCAGTTCTTC.

This clone has a single count. The chain carries TRBV19 and TRBJ1-4, with D uncertain. CDR3 size: 16 residues. The germline CDR1 and CDR2 sequences are LNHDA and SQIVND (reference sequence). The ends were cut back, 3 bases at V and 0 bases at J, with 11 bases in the middle. CDR3 sequence: CASSIGVIATNEKLFF. The CDR3 region has the DNA TGTGCCAGTAGTATCGGGGTGATTGCAACTAATGAAAAACTGTTTTTT.

This clone appeared once. The rearrangement joins TRBV5-6 to TRBJ1-5, with 10 positions matching TRBD1. V lost 4 bases and J lost 7; bases outside the gene matches: 2. Germline values: CDR1 SGHDT, CDR2 YYEEEE. The CDR3 length is 13 residues. The CDR3 here is CASSRTGGQPQHF. CDR3 in DNA: TGTGCCAGCAGCCGGACAGGGGGACAGCCCCAGCATTTT.

The V and J genes are TRBV6-1 and TRBJ1-5; the D is unclear. The V and J ends lost 4 bases and 4 bases respectively, with 8 bases between them. The CDR3 is 13 residues long. Germline CDR1 is MNHNS and CDR2 is SASEGT. The CDR3 protein is CASSGGQNQPQHF. The CDR3 bases are TGTGCCAGCAGTGGCGGGCAAAATCAGCCCCAGCATTTT.

The chain has TRBV19 and TRBJ2-2, with 9 bases lining up with TRBD1. The CDR3 is 16 amino acids. Germline trimming cut 2 bases from V and 4 bases from J; bases unmatched to any gene: 5. Germline V gene sequence: CDR1 LNHDA, CDR2 SQIVND (reference sequence). The CDR3 nucleotides read TGTGCCAGTAGTATACTGGGACAGGGTCGCACCGGGGAGCTGTTTTTT. Its protein is CASSILGQGRTGELFF.

The chain employs TRBV5-1 and TRBJ2-1; 9 bases map to TRBD1. Germline CDR1 reads SGHRS; CDR2 reads YFSETQ. Germline trimming cut 3 bases from V and 6 bases from J; bases unmatched to any gene: 13. This CDR3 has 17 amino acids. The CDR3 region is CASSSPPGTGRSNEQFF. The CDR3 region has the DNA TGCGCCAGCAGCTCCCCCCCCGGGACAGGGAGGTCCAATGAGCAGTTCTTC. Full variable domain (outside the CDR3, taken from reference TRBV5-1 and TRBJ2-1): KAGVTQTPRYLIKTRGQQVTLSCSPISGHRSVSWYQQTPGQGLQFLFEYFSETQRNKGNFPGRFSGRQFSNSRSEMNVSTLELGDSALYLCASSSPPGTGRSNEQFFGPGTRLTVL.